The T cell receptor (beta chain) described here comes from a study of human T cells and chemical hapten exposure. TCRdb called the RACE reads again in MiXCR, with one record for every CDR3 protein. In the table there are approximately 400,000 distinct CDR3 sequences, 4% to 6% of which are singletons. Time point given: pre-sensitization, week 0. Treatment denoted: therapeutic diphenylcyclopropenone sensitization with weekly scalp DPC. This clonotype was seen a few times. J lost 4 bases, V lost 1 base, and 6 bases had no gene match. The CDR3 extends over 15 amino acids. Germline V gene lookup returns CDR1 MDHEN and CDR2 SYDVKM.

The chain employs TRBV28 and TRBJ2-7; 8 nucleotides align to TRBD1. The sequence came from a woman aged 50 to 65 with alopecia areata. Some clones in this sample may be carry-over from other donors' samples. The starting material was whole blood, obtained in connection with sensitization to the hapten diphenylcyclopropenone (DPC). The CDR3 DNA sequence: TGTGCCAGCAGTTTATCCGCAGGGGGCAGGTACGAGCAGTACTTC. Protein product: CASSLSAGGRYEQYF.